A selection of T cell receptor beta chains follows, all from one sample in a study of T cells in Graves' hyperthyroidism and ophthalmopathy. TCRdb re-called the multiplex PCR reads through MiXCR, storing one row per CDR3 protein. The table lists 500,000 to 600,000 distinct CDR3 sequences, around 45% of them singletons. Sequenced: peripheral blood or thyroid tissue (not recorded which). The source of these receptors is a woman in her late teens or twenties with Graves' hyperthyroidism. Both conserved end residues are part of each CDR3. A D gene is named only where the DNA matches it firmly. Expanded clones are given a class, and other clones once, few, many or no size at all.

j_gene: TRBJ1-1; v_gene: TRBV19; abundance: few; d_gene: TRBD1; CDR3nt: TGTGCCAGTAGGAAGAAACCCGGGACAGCTTTCAACACTGAAGCTTTCTTT; CDR3aa: CASRKKPGTAFNTEAFF
j_gene: TRBJ2-7; v_gene: TRBV20-1; abundance: -; d_gene: TRBD1; CDR3nt: TGCAGTGCTGCCTCGACAGGGCAGAATGAGCAGTACTTC; CDR3aa: CSAASTGQNEQYF
j_gene: TRBJ1-2; v_gene: TRBV6-2/TRBV6-3; abundance: -; d_gene: TRBD1; CDR3nt: TGTGCCAGCAGCTTCGACAGGGTGTCCTATGGCTACACCTTC; CDR3aa: CASSFDRVSYGYTF
j_gene: TRBJ1-5; v_gene: TRBV19; abundance: once; d_gene: TRBD1; CDR3nt: TGTGCCGCGGCCGGAACAGGGGGAAGCGGCAATGAGCCCCAGCATTTT; CDR3aa: CAAAGTGGSGNEPQHF
j_gene: TRBJ2-3; v_gene: TRBV10-3; abundance: -; d_gene: TRBD2; CDR3nt: TGTGCCATCAGTGGGGGTATGAGCGGGAGACGCGCAGATACGCAGTATTTT; CDR3aa: CAISGGMSGRRADTQYF
j_gene: TRBJ1-3; v_gene: TRBV29-1; abundance: many; d_gene: -; CDR3nt: TGCAGCGTTGGCGGATGGGGAAACACCATATATTTT; CDR3aa: CSVGGWGNTIYF
j_gene: TRBJ2-2; v_gene: TRBV9; abundance: few; d_gene: -; CDR3nt: TGTGCCAGCAGCGTAGAGGCTCGAGATGAGCAGTTTTTT; CDR3aa: CASSVEARDEQFF
j_gene: TRBJ1-2; v_gene: TRBV28; abundance: many; d_gene: TRBD1; CDR3nt: TGTGCCAGCAGTCCCTCGACAGGGAAGTTCTACTATGGCTACACCTTC; CDR3aa: CASSPSTGKFYYGYTF
j_gene: TRBJ1-1; v_gene: TRBV27; abundance: -; d_gene: TRBD1; CDR3nt: TGTGCCAGCAGTCCTACCGGGACAGGGATGGAGGCTTTCTTT; CDR3aa: CASSPTGTGMEAFF
j_gene: TRBJ2-7; v_gene: TRBV9; abundance: -; d_gene: -; CDR3nt: -; CDR3aa: CASQSDPYFCASSSAGEQYF
j_gene: TRBJ1-4; v_gene: TRBV5-1; abundance: -; d_gene: -; CDR3nt: TGCGCCAGCAGCCCGGGACATTCAACTAATGAAAAACTGTTTTTT; CDR3aa: CASSPGHSTNEKLFF
j_gene: TRBJ2-7; v_gene: TRBV11-3; abundance: many; d_gene: -; CDR3nt: TGTGCCTCAGGGGGGTCGCCCAGCTCCTACGAGCAGTACTTC; CDR3aa: CASGGSPSSYEQYF
j_gene: TRBJ1-2; v_gene: TRBV19; abundance: many; d_gene: -; CDR3nt: TGTGCCAGTAGTATTGAAGGGTTTTATGGCTACACCTTC; CDR3aa: CASSIEGFYGYTF
j_gene: TRBJ1-1; v_gene: TRBV29-1; abundance: -; d_gene: -; CDR3nt: TGCAGCGTTGTTTTCACAGGGAACACTGAAGCTTTCTTT; CDR3aa: CSVVFTGNTEAFF
j_gene: TRBJ2-7; v_gene: TRBV29-1; abundance: -; d_gene: -; CDR3nt: TGCAGCGCGGAGGCCTCCTACAATGAGCAGTACTTC; CDR3aa: CSAEASYNEQYF
j_gene: TRBJ1-4; v_gene: TRBV14; abundance: -; d_gene: -; CDR3nt: TGTGCCAGCAGCCCCCCAGCGCTCCAGGCAAATGAAAAACTGTTTTTT; CDR3aa: CASSPPALQANEKLFF
j_gene: TRBJ2-5; v_gene: TRBV7-2; abundance: -; d_gene: TRBD1; CDR3nt: TGTGCCAGCAGCCCGGCTCCGAGGGGGCTGAGGCGAGAGACCCAGTACTTC; CDR3aa: CASSPAPRGLRRETQYF
j_gene: TRBJ2-3; v_gene: TRBV27; abundance: few; d_gene: TRBD2; CDR3nt: TGTGCCAGCAGCCTACTAGCGGGAGGATTGACAGATACGCAGTATTTT; CDR3aa: CASSLLAGGLTDTQYF
j_gene: TRBJ1-6; v_gene: TRBV7-9; abundance: many; d_gene: -; CDR3nt: TGTGCCAGCAGCTCGGGGCTCCAAGGTCGCCACCACTTT; CDR3aa: CASSSGLQGRHHF
j_gene: TRBJ2-3; v_gene: TRBV19; abundance: once; d_gene: TRBD2; CDR3nt: TGTGCCAGTAGTATCCCCGGGAGGGCAGATACGCAGTATTTT; CDR3aa: CASSIPGRADTQYF
j_gene: TRBJ1-5; v_gene: TRBV4-1; abundance: many; d_gene: -; CDR3nt: TGCGCCAGCAGCCCAGCCAGGGTGAATCAGCCCCAGCATTTT; CDR3aa: CASSPARVNQPQHF
j_gene: TRBJ2-7; v_gene: TRBV15; abundance: -; d_gene: TRBD2; CDR3nt: TGTGCCACCAGCGATCTAGCGGGAGGGAACGCCGAGCAGTACTTC; CDR3aa: CATSDLAGGNAEQYF
j_gene: TRBJ2-7; v_gene: TRBV20-1; abundance: many; d_gene: -; CDR3nt: TGCAGTGCCCTACCCTCCTACGAGCAGTACTTC; CDR3aa: CSALPSYEQYF
j_gene: TRBJ2-2; v_gene: TRBV12-3/TRBV12-4; abundance: -; d_gene: -; CDR3nt: TGTGCCAGCAGCCCGGGACGGCGCGTCGGGACCACCGGGGAGCTGTTTTTT; CDR3aa: CASSPGRRVGTTGELFF
j_gene: TRBJ2-5; v_gene: TRBV20-1; abundance: -; d_gene: TRBD2; CDR3nt: TGCAGGCCCGGGAGGGTGCAAGAGACCCAGTACTTC; CDR3aa: CRPGRVQETQYF
j_gene: TRBJ1-2; v_gene: TRBV7-9; abundance: once; d_gene: -; CDR3nt: TGTGCCAGCAGCTTAGATTGGACAGCCGGGATCTATGGCTACACCTTC; CDR3aa: CASSLDWTAGIYGYTF
j_gene: TRBJ2-2; v_gene: TRBV4-1; abundance: -; d_gene: -; CDR3nt: TGCGCCAGCAGCCGGGTGCCAACGAACACCGGGGAGCTGTTTTTT; CDR3aa: CASSRVPTNTGELFF
j_gene: TRBJ2-7; v_gene: TRBV2; abundance: -; d_gene: -; CDR3nt: TGTGCCAGCCAAGATCGTAGGTACGAGCAGTACTTC; CDR3aa: CASQDRRYEQYF
j_gene: TRBJ1-1; v_gene: TRBV2; abundance: many; d_gene: -; CDR3nt: TGTGCCAGCAGTGGGAAGGGGCCTCACACTGAAGCTTTCTTT; CDR3aa: CASSGKGPHTEAFF
j_gene: TRBJ1-6; v_gene: TRBV11-2; abundance: many; d_gene: -; CDR3nt: TGTGCCAGCAGCTTAGCCCCAGGGGCTAATTCACCCCTCCACTTT; CDR3aa: CASSLAPGANSPLHF
j_gene: TRBJ1-5; v_gene: TRBV6-5; abundance: -; d_gene: TRBD1; CDR3nt: TGTGCCAGCAGTTACGGGGGGCAGGGGGCAGGGCAGCCCCAGCATTTT; CDR3aa: CASSYGGQGAGQPQHF
j_gene: TRBJ1-1; v_gene: TRBV7-8; abundance: many; d_gene: -; CDR3nt: TGTGCCAGCAGCTTAGTTCGCCGAGGGGAAGCTTTCTTT; CDR3aa: CASSLVRRGEAFF
j_gene: TRBJ2-7; v_gene: TRBV10-3; abundance: few; d_gene: TRBD1; CDR3nt: TGTGCCATAAAAGGACAGGGGGCCTCCTACGAGCAGTACTTC; CDR3aa: CAIKGQGASYEQYF
j_gene: TRBJ1-4; v_gene: TRBV25-1; abundance: -; d_gene: TRBD1; CDR3nt: TGTGCCAGCAGTGATCAATCAGGGGGCCTTGAAAAACTGTTTTTT; CDR3aa: CASSDQSGGLEKLFF
j_gene: TRBJ2-7; v_gene: TRBV7-9; abundance: -; d_gene: TRBD2; CDR3nt: TGTGCCAGCAGCAAACTAGCGGGATGGGTCGAGCAGTACTTC; CDR3aa: CASSKLAGWVEQYF
j_gene: TRBJ1-3; v_gene: TRBV6-5; abundance: many; d_gene: -; CDR3nt: TGTGCCAGCAGTTGGAGAAGCAGCTCTGGAAACACCATATATTTT; CDR3aa: CASSWRSSSGNTIYF
j_gene: TRBJ2-5; v_gene: TRBV7-6; abundance: many; d_gene: TRBD1; CDR3nt: TGTGCCAGCAGCCAGGACAGGGGGCGGCAAGAGACCCAGTACTTC; CDR3aa: CASSQDRGRQETQYF
j_gene: TRBJ1-2; v_gene: TRBV30; abundance: -; d_gene: -; CDR3nt: TGTGCCTGGAGAGGGGGAGGGACCTATGGCTACACCTTC; CDR3aa: CAWRGGGTYGYTF
j_gene: TRBJ1-5; v_gene: TRBV7-2; abundance: -; d_gene: -; CDR3nt: TGTGCCAGCAGCTTGGTTGAGGGGTGGGATCAGCCCCAGCATTTT; CDR3aa: CASSLVEGWDQPQHF
j_gene: TRBJ1-6; v_gene: TRBV5-4; abundance: many; d_gene: TRBD1; CDR3nt: TGTGCCAGCAGCCACGGGACAGGGGATTCACCCCTCCACTTT; CDR3aa: CASSHGTGDSPLHF
j_gene: TRBJ2-7; v_gene: TRBV4-1; abundance: -; d_gene: -; CDR3nt: TGCGCCAGCAGCCAAGATAGGGACATAGCGGGTAGAGCCTACGAGCAGTACTTC; CDR3aa: CASSQDRDIAGRAYEQYF
j_gene: TRBJ1-5; v_gene: TRBV19; abundance: -; d_gene: TRBD1; CDR3nt: TGTGCCAGTAGTACCCAGACAGGGCGGGGGTATCAGCCCCAGCATTTT; CDR3aa: CASSTQTGRGYQPQHF
j_gene: TRBJ1-5; v_gene: TRBV24-1; abundance: -; d_gene: -; CDR3nt: TGTGCCACCAGTATCAGGGGCCACAATGAGCATTTT; CDR3aa: CATSIRGHNEHF
j_gene: TRBJ2-5; v_gene: TRBV5-1; abundance: few; d_gene: TRBD2; CDR3nt: TGCGCCAGCAGCTTGAGTCCTGCGGGAGTAGAAGAGACCCAGTACTTC; CDR3aa: CASSLSPAGVEETQYF
j_gene: TRBJ1-4; v_gene: TRBV9; abundance: -; d_gene: -; CDR3nt: TGTGCCAGCAGCGTCTCCAGCGGGAAACTGTTTTTT; CDR3aa: CASSVSSGKLFF
j_gene: TRBJ2-7; v_gene: TRBV29-1; abundance: -; d_gene: -; CDR3nt: TGCAGTGCTCCCGGACAGACGGGCGAGCAGTACTTC; CDR3aa: CSAPGQTGEQYF
j_gene: TRBJ2-7; v_gene: TRBV19; abundance: many; d_gene: -; CDR3nt: TGTGCCAGTAGGGAAACCACCGAGCAGTACTTC; CDR3aa: CASRETTEQYF
j_gene: TRBJ1-5; v_gene: TRBV29-1; abundance: many; d_gene: -; CDR3nt: TGCAGCGTCGCAGGCCAGGACAATCAGCCCCAGCATTTT; CDR3aa: CSVAGQDNQPQHF
j_gene: TRBJ1-5; v_gene: TRBV18; abundance: many; d_gene: -; CDR3nt: TGTGCCAGCTCACGTGGCAGGGGAGGCAATCAGCCCCAGCATTTT; CDR3aa: CASSRGRGGNQPQHF
j_gene: TRBJ2-1; v_gene: TRBV10-3; abundance: -; d_gene: TRBD2; CDR3nt: TGTGCCATCAGTGAGTCCGGGACTAGCGTCTCGAAGAGGGGTGAGCAGTTCTTC; CDR3aa: CAISESGTSVSKRGEQFF
j_gene: TRBJ2-7; v_gene: TRBV6-5; abundance: -; d_gene: -; CDR3nt: TGTGCCGGCACAAGAACAGAGGGCGGAAATTCCGAGCAGTACTTC; CDR3aa: CAGTRTEGGNSEQYF
j_gene: TRBJ2-7; v_gene: TRBV5-6; abundance: many; d_gene: -; CDR3nt: TGTGCCAGCAGCTTTAAAGGGAGCTACGAGCAGTACTTC; CDR3aa: CASSFKGSYEQYF
j_gene: TRBJ2-2; v_gene: TRBV5-1; abundance: -; d_gene: -; CDR3nt: TGCGCCAGCAGCGTAGCCGGGGCCACCGGGGAGCTGTTTTTT; CDR3aa: CASSVAGATGELFF